The sequence of this T cell receptor beta chain was determined in a study of blood T cell repertoires in COVID-19. As for the study in general: From the United States, Italy and Spain came samples of acute and convalescent COVID-19. T cells, B-cell-depleted T cells, or PBMCs provided the cDNA or gDNA that served as material.

The CDR3 covers 14 residues. Germline lookup yields CDR1 MNHEY and CDR2 SMNVEV (reference sequence). Trimming cost V 8 bases and J 0 bases; bases outside gene matches: 7. The protocol was immunoSEQ multiplex PCR, while the TCRdb copy is restricted to in-frame clones and leaves out a portion. The profile shows tens of thousands of clones, almost 90% of them singletons. The sequencing input was peripheral blood. The sequence came from an elderly woman with active or convalescent COVID-19. V is TRBV27 and J is TRBJ2-7, with TRBD2 matching over 7 bases. In nucleotides, the CDR3 is TGTGCCAGCGGATGGGGGGGTTCCTCCTACGAGCAGTACTTC. It specifies CASGWGGSSYEQYF.